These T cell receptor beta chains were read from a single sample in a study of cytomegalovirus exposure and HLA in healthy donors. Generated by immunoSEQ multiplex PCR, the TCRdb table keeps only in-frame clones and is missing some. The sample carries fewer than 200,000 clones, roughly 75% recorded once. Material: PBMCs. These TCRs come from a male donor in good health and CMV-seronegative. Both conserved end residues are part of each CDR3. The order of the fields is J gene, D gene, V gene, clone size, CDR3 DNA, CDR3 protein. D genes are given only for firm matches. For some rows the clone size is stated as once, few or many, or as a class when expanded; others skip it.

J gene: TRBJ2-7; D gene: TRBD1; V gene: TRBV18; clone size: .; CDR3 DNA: TGTGCCAGCTCACAGGACAGGGAATTGTACTACGAGCAGTACTTC; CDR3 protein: CASSQDRELYYEQYF
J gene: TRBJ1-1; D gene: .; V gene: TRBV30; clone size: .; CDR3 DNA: TGTGCCTGGTTACGTACCGTCGGGACTGAAGCTTTCTTT; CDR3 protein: CAWLRTVGTEAFF
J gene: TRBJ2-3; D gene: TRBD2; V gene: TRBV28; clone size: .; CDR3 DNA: TGTGCCAGCAGACTAGCGGGAGGGGCAGATACGCAGTATTTT; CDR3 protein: CASRLAGGADTQYF
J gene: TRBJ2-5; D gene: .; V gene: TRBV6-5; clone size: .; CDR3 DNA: TGTGCCAGCACTAGCAGGGGAGGGGAACAAGAGACCCAGTACTTC; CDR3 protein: CASTSRGGEQETQYF
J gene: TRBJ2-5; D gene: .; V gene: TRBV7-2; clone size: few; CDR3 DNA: TGTGCCAGCAGCTTCGCAGGACAGCAAGAGACCCAGTACTTC; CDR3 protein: CASSFAGQQETQYF
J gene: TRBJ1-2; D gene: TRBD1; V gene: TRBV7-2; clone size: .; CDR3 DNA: TGTGCCAGCAGCCCACCCGACAGGGGGCGCTCAAATGGCTACACCTTC; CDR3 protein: CASSPPDRGRSNGYTF
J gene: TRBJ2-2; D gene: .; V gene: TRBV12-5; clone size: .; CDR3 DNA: TGTGCTAGTGGTTTGGTAGTTGGAGGGGCGAACACCGGGGAGCTGTTTTTT; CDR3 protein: CASGLVVGGANTGELFF
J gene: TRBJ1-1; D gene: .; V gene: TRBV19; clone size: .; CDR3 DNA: TGTGCCAGTAGTATCTCGCCAGGCCTGAACACTGAAGCTTTCTTT; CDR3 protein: CASSISPGLNTEAFF
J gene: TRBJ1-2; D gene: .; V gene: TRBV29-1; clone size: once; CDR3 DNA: TGCAGCGTTAACTTTAACTATGGCTACACCTTC; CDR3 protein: CSVNFNYGYTF
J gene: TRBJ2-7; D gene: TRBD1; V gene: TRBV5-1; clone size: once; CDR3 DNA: TGCGCCAGCAGCTGGGATGGGACAGGGACCTACGAGCAGTACTTC; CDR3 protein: CASSWDGTGTYEQYF
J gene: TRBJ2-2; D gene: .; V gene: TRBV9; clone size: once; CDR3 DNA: TGTGCCAGCAGCCCGACGAACTTAGGGGCCGGGGAGCTGTTTTTT; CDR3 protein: CASSPTNLGAGELFF
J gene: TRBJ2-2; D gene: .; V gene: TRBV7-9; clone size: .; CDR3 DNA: TGTGCCAGCAGCCTCAACGGAGACTTCTTGCGCGGGGAGCTGTTTTTT; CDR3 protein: CASSLNGDFLRGELFF
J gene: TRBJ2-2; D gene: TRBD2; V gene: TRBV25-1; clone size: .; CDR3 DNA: TGTGCCAGCAGTGGGTTAGCGGGAAAGTCCGACACCGGGGAGCTGTTTTTT; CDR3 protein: CASSGLAGKSDTGELFF
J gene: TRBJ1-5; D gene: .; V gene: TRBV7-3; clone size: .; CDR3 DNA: TGTGCCAGCAGCTTATCTGGGGGGAGTCGTGGCAATCAGCCCCAGCATTTT; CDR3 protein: CASSLSGGSRGNQPQHF
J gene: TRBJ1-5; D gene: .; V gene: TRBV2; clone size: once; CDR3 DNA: TGTGCCAGCAGTCTGAGTAGCAATCAGCCCCAGCATTTT; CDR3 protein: CASSLSSNQPQHF
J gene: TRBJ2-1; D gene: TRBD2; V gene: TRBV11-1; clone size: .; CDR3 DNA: TGTGCCAGCAGCTTAGAGCCAGCAAGACTAGCAGACAATGAGCAGTTCTTC; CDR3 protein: CASSLEPARLADNEQFF
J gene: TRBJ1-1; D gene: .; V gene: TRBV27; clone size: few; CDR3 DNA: TGTGCCAGCAGGATCATCTCCGCGCCGACTGAAGCTTTCTTT; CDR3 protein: CASRIISAPTEAFF
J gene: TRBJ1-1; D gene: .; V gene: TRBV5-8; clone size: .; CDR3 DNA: TGTGCCAGCAGCTTTAGGGGGACTGAAGCTTTCTTT; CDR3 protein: CASSFRGTEAFF
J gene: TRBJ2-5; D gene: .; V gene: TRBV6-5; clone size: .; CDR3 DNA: TGTGCCAGCAGTTCCCGGCGGGGAGAGACCCAGTACTTC; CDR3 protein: CASSSRRGETQYF
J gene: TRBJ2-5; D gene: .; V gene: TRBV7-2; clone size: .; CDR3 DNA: TGTGCCAGCAGCTTAGGGGGATCTTGGGAGAGAGAGACCCAGTACTTC; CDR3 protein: CASSLGGSWERETQYF
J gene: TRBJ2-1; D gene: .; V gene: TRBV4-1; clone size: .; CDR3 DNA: TGCGCCAGCAGCCAGGTAGCGGCGCGCTCCTACAATGAGCAGTTCTTC; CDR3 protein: CASSQVAARSYNEQFF
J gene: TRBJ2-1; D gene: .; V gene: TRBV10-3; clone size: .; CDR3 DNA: TGTGCCATCAGGCGGGGTTTAGTCGCCCATGAGCAGTTCTTC; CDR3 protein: CAIRRGLVAHEQFF
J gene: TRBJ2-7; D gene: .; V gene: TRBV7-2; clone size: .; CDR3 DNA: TGTGCCAGCAGCATGAACCGGGATATCTACGAGCAGTACTTC; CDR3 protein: CASSMNRDIYEQYF
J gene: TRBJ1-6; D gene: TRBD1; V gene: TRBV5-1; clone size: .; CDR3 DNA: TGCGCCAGCAGCTTGGAAGGCAGGGGGGATTCACCCCTCCACTTT; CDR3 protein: CASSLEGRGDSPLHF
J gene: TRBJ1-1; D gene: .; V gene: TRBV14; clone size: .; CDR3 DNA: TGTGCCAGCAGCCAAGGGGCCAGGCAGAGCACTGAAGCTTTCTTT; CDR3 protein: CASSQGARQSTEAFF
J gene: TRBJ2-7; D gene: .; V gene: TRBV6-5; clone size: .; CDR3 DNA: TGTGCCAGCAGTTACTCCCGGGGCAGGGGCAACGAGCAGTACTTC; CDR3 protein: CASSYSRGRGNEQYF
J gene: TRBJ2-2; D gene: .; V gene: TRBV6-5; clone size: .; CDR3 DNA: TGTGCCAGCAGTTACTCGACACAGGGCGCCGGGGAGCTGTTTTTT; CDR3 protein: CASSYSTQGAGELFF
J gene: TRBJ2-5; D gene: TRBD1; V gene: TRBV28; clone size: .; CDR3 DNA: TGTGCCAGCAGTTCCCCGGACAGGCAAGAGACCCAGTACTTC; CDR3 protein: CASSSPDRQETQYF
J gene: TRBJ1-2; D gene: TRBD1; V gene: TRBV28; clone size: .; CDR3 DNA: TGTGCCAGCAGGCCACAAGACAGGGAACTTTTTGGCTACACCTTC; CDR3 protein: CASRPQDRELFGYTF
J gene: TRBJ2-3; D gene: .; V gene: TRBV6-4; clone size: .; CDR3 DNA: TGTGCCAGCAGGCCCGGGGGAAACACAGATACGCAGTATTTT; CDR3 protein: CASRPGGNTDTQYF
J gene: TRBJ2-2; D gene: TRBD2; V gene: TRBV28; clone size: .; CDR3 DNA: TGTGCCAGCAGCCCGTCTGGGGCGGGAGGAGCGTCCGGGGAGCTGTTTTTT; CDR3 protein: CASSPSGAGGASGELFF
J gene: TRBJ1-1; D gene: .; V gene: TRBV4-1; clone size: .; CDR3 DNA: TGCGCCAGCAGCCAAGTTGGACACCCGAACACTGAAGCTTTCTTT; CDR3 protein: CASSQVGHPNTEAFF
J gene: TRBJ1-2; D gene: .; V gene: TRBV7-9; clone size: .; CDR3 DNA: TGTTCCAGCAGCCACGTTGGGGGCAGGGTGTATCATGGCTACACCTTC; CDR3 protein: CSSSHVGGRVYHGYTF
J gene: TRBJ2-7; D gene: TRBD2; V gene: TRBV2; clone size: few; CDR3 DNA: TGTGCCAGCACTTTCCCTGCCGGGACTAGCGGGGTTAAAACCTACGAGCAGTACTTC; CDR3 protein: CASTFPAGTSGVKTYEQYF
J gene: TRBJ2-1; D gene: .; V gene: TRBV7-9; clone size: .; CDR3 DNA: TGTGCCAGCAGCCCCTGGACACCGCTGGGTGGGGAGCAGTTCTTC; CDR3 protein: CASSPWTPLGGEQFF
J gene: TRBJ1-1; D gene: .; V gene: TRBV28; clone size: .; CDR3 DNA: TGTGCCAGCAGTTTCAGGACAGAAGCTTTCTTT; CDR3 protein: CASSFRTEAFF
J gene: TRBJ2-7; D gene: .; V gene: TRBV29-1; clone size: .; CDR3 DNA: TGCAGCGTTGCAGGCCCCAGCTCCTACGAGCAGTACTTC; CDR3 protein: CSVAGPSSYEQYF
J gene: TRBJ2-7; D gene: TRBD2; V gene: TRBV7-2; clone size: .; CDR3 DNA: TGTGCCAGCAGCTTAGTTGGGGCTAGCGGGAGTGACACCTACGAGCAGTACTTC; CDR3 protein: CASSLVGASGSDTYEQYF
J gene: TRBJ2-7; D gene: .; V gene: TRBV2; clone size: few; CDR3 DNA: TGTGCCAGCAGTGATGGGGGCGGCGACGAGCAGTACTTC; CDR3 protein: CASSDGGGDEQYF
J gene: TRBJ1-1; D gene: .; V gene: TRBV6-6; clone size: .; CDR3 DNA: TGTGCCAGCAGTACGCAGGGAGCTTTCTTT; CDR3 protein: CASSTQGAFF
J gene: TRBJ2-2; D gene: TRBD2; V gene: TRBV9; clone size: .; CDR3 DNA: TGTGCCAGCAGCTTGGGGTTAGCGGGGTCTAACACCGGGGAGCTGTTTTTT; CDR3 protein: CASSLGLAGSNTGELFF
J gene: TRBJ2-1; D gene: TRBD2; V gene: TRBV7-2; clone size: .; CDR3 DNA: TGTGCCAGCAGCTTAGGGGCAGGACTAGCGGGGGGGGGACATAATGAGCAGTTCTTC; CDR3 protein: CASSLGAGLAGGGHNEQFF
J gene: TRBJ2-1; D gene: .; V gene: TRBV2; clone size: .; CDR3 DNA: TGTGCCAGCAGTATCAGTGAGCAGTTCTTC; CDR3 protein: CASSISEQFF
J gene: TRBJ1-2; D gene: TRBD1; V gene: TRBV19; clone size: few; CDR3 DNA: TGTGCCAGTAGGATGAGCCGGGACAGGGGGTTACCAACCTATGGCTACACCTTC; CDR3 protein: CASRMSRDRGLPTYGYTF
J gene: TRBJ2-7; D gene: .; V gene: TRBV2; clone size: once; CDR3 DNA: TGTGCCAGCAGTGCCCAGGGTACGAAGCAGTACTTC; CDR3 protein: CASSAQGTKQYF
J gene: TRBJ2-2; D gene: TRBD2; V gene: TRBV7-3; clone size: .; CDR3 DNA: TGCGCCAGCAGCTTAGCGGGTACCGGGGAGCTGTTTTTT; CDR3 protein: CASSLAGTGELFF